These 18 T cell receptor beta chains were sequenced from one sample in a study of blood T cell repertoires in COVID-19. Sequencing was performed with immunoSEQ multiplex PCR; in TCRdb, only in-frame clones are kept and a portion is missing. The sample shows roughly 460,000 clones, around nine tenths of them seen only once. Sequenced input: peripheral blood. The receptors shown here come from a man aged 18 to 29 with COVID-19, enrolled during active disease.

The chain has TRBV11-2 and TRBJ1-1, with 10 bases identical to TRBD1. The junction had 12 bases not matched to a gene; V was cut back by 1 base and J by 1 base. CDR1 is SGHAT, CDR2 FQNNGV, per germline. CDR3 size: 19 residues. The CDR3 sequence: CASSLGAWPRQGANTEAFF. CDR3 DNA: TGTGCCAGCAGCTTAGGGGCCTGGCCCAGACAGGGGGCGAACACTGAAGCTTTCTTT. Supplemented by reference TRBV11-2 and TRBJ1-1, the full variable domain reads EAGVAQSPRYKIIEKRQSVAFWCNPISGHATLYWYQQILGQGPKLLIQFQNNGVVDDSQLPKDRFSAERLKGVDSTLKIQPAKLEDSAVYLCASSLGAWPRQGANTEAFFGQGTRLTVV.

As for this clone: This sample also contains other DNA sequences that code for the same CDR3. The chain links TRBV4-1 to TRBJ2-7; D may be TRBD2 (5 bases). The CDR3 runs to 15 residues. V lost 1 base, J lost 1 base, and 11 bases lay in between. CDR1 MGHRA and CDR2 YSYEKL come from the germline V gene. CDR3 loop: CASSQASGPSYEQYF. For the CDR3, the DNA is TGCGCCAGCAGCCAAGCCAGCGGCCCTTCCTACGAGCAGTACTTC.

V is TRBV6-5 and J is TRBJ2-1; D might be TRBD2 (5 bases). Germline CDR1 and CDR2: MNHEY and SVGAGI. Trimming pared 8 bases from V and 1 base from J, leaving 9 bases between. This CDR3 contains 13 residues. The CDR3 protein is CASGSSSYNEQFF. CDR3 coding DNA: TGTGCCAGCGGGAGTAGTTCCTACAATGAGCAGTTCTTC.

The rearrangement uses TRBV4-1 and TRBJ2-3; D unclear. V was trimmed by 0 bases and J by 14 bases, leaving 12 bases between them. The germline gives CDR1 MGHRA, CDR2 YSYEKL. The CDR3 is made up of 12 amino acids. The CDR3 is CASSQEGRLRYF. The DNA for the CDR3 is TGCGCCAGCAGCCAAGAAGGTAGACTCCGGTATTTT.

This rearrangement joins TRBV15 to TRBJ1-2; D is ambiguous. CDR1 and CDR2 (germline): LNHNV, YYDKDF (reference sequence). The CDR3 runs to 13 residues. V gave up 1 base and J gave up 8 bases, with 11 bases separating them. The CDR3 sequence is CATSRGGVFGYTF. The CDR3 nucleotides are TGTGCCACCAGCAGAGGCGGGGTATTCGGCTACACCTTC.

The chain couples TRBV4-1 to TRBJ1-2; 7 positions match TRBD1. Trimming cost V 2 bases and J 5 bases; bases outside gene matches: 8. This CDR3 comprises 15 residues. Germline V gene data show CDR1 as MGHRA and CDR2 as YSYEKL. CDR3 sequence (DNA): TGCGCCAGCAGCCAATTGGTCAGGGGGAAGTATGGCTACACCTTC. Protein sequence: CASSQLVRGKYGYTF.

The chain couples TRBV12-5 to TRBJ1-1; 10 bases map to TRBD1. J gave up 1 base and V 0 bases, and 8 bases lay outside the gene matches. This CDR3 has 18 residues. Germline V gives CDR1 LGHNT, CDR2 FRNRAP. CDR3 sequence reads: CASGLVLGDRGQNTEAFF. The CDR3, as DNA: TGTGCTAGTGGTTTGGTACTAGGGGACAGGGGCCAGAACACTGAAGCTTTCTTT.

V gene TRBV2 combines with J gene TRBJ2-4; 11 bases map to TRBD2. The CDR3 has 17 amino acids. CDR1 and CDR2 (germline): SNHLY, FYNNEI. With 5 bases clipped from V and 4 bases from J, the junction kept 10 bases outside the gene matches. The CDR3: CASSFPLAGAEKNIQYF. CDR3 bases: TGTGCCAGCAGTTTCCCACTAGCGGGGGCCGAAAAAAACATTCAGTACTTC.

The rearrangement uses TRBV11-2 and TRBJ2-7; TRBD2 matches at 9 bases. The CDR3 has 13 amino acids. Per the germline V gene, CDR1 is SGHAT and CDR2 is FQNNGV. Trimming cost V 8 bases and J 1 base; bases outside gene matches: 3. The CDR3 here is CASRGLASYEQYF. Here the CDR3 DNA reads TGTGCCAGCCGGGGACTAGCTTCCTACGAGCAGTACTTC.

The chain is built from TRBV7-9 and TRBJ1-1; unclear D gene. This CDR3 spans 12 amino acids. CDR1 SEHNR and CDR2 FQNEAQ come from the germline V gene (reference sequence). With 1 base removed from V and 11 bases from J, the gap between germline ends came to 11 bases. This chain's CDR3 is CASSLGGLGAFF. The CDR3 coding sequence is TGTGCCAGCAGCTTAGGAGGGCTGGGCGCTTTCTTT.

J is TRBJ1-4 and V is TRBV18; perhaps TRBD1 as D (5 bases). CDR1 is KGHSH and CDR2 is LQKENI in the germline V gene. Between the trimmed V and J ends, which lost 3 bases and 8 bases, there was a span of 13 bases. This CDR3 has 14 amino acids. In DNA, the CDR3 is TGTGCCAGCTCACCTTTGGAGGGGCGGGAAAAACTGTTTTTT. Translation: CASSPLEGREKLFF.

V usage is TRBV19 and J usage is TRBJ1-5, with D possibly matching TRBD1 (5 bases). Germline V CDR1 and CDR2: LNHDA, SQIVND (reference sequence). V was cut by 7 bases and J by 3 bases, with 25 bases left in between. This CDR3 comprises 18 residues. The CDR3 DNA is TGTGCCAGTAAAAACCTCATGGGCGGGGGATGGGACAATCAGCCCCAGCATTTT. Its protein is CASKNLMGGGWDNQPQHF.

This clone was found once. Here the CDR3 DNA reads TGTGCCACCAGTGATCCCCAGGGAACTGAGCAGTTCTTC. This gives the protein CATSDPQGTEQFF. The chain has TRBV24-1 and TRBJ2-1; possible D gene TRBD1, 5 bases. Germline CDR1 KGHDR, CDR2 SFDVKD. V was trimmed by 3 bases and J by 9 bases, leaving 11 bases between them. The CDR3 consists of 13 residues.

J is TRBJ2-7 and V is TRBV14, with a weak D call TRBD2 (5 bases). The germline V gene has CDR1 SGHDN and CDR2 FVKESK. Trimming took off 0 bases at V and 4 bases at J, with 10 bases between the two ends. This CDR3 region has 14 residues. The CDR3 DNA is TGTGCCAGCAGCCAAGACGGAGGCAGTTACGAGCAGTACTTC. As protein: CASSQDGGSYEQYF.

This chain links TRBV7-8 with TRBJ1-1; no clear D gene. This CDR3 has 15 amino acids. Germline CDR1 reads SGHVS; CDR2 reads FQNEAQ. V lost 1 base and J 4 bases, leaving 13 bases between the germline ends. CDR3 sequence reads: CASSLVRGLGTEAFF. As DNA, the CDR3 is TGTGCCAGCAGCTTAGTCCGGGGTTTGGGCACTGAAGCTTTCTTT.

The chain employs TRBV16 and TRBJ2-7; TRBD1 aligns across 7 bases. Germline CDR1 KGHSY, CDR2 FQNENV. The CDR3 totals 13 residues. J was trimmed by 6 bases and V by 2 bases; bases with no gene match: 4. CDR3 region: CASSQDRVPEQYF. The CDR3 nucleotides are TGTGCCAGCAGCCAAGACAGGGTGCCCGAGCAGTACTTC.

The chain links TRBV2 to TRBJ2-7; 7 bases fit TRBD2. CDR3 size: 14 residues. Trimming at V came to 6 bases and at J to 7 bases, leaving 12 bases not matched to a gene. Germline V lookup: CDR1 SNHLY, CDR2 FYNNEI. The chain's CDR3 is CASRSRTRNREQYF. For the CDR3, the DNA is TGTGCCAGCAGATCAAGGACTAGAAATCGGGAGCAGTACTTC.

The chain is built from TRBV6-5 and TRBJ1-6, with 8 bases matching TRBD1. The CDR3 extends over 14 amino acids. The junction had 7 bases not matched to a gene; V was cut back by 6 bases and J by 9 bases. Germline-derived CDR1 and CDR2 are MNHEY and SVGAGI. The CDR3 reads CASRTGESSSPLHF. DNA of the CDR3: TGTGCCAGCAGGACAGGGGAGTCCAGTTCACCCCTCCACTTT.